The 12 T cell receptor beta chains below all came from one sample that was sequenced in a study of blood T cell repertoires in COVID-19. Sequencing was performed with immunoSEQ multiplex PCR; in TCRdb, only in-frame clones are kept and a portion is missing. In the table there are about 64,000 clones, around 80% of which are singletons. Sequencing was carried out using peripheral blood. The receptors shown here come from a human donor in a cohort sampled during active COVID-19.

The V and J genes are TRBV5-4 and TRBJ2-2; D is possibly TRBD2 (5 bases). V was clipped by 7 bases and J by 4 bases, with 17 bases between them. The CDR3 is 15 residues long. Germline V gene sequence: CDR1 SGHNT, CDR2 YYREEE (reference sequence). The CDR3 DNA reads as TGTGCCAGCGGAAGGGTCGTCAGCGGCACCGGGGAGCTGTTTTTT. This sequence encodes CASGRVVSGTGELFF.

The chain joins TRBV23-1 to TRBJ2-7; TRBD2 matches at 8 bases. TRBV23-1 qualifies as an ORF whose function is uncertain. The ends lost 6 bases at V and 7 bases at J; junction bases unmatched: 8. This CDR3 has 13 amino acids. This chain's CDR3 is CASSEGTRKEQYF. DNA for the CDR3: TGCGCCAGCAGCGAGGGGACTAGGAAAGAGCAGTACTTC.

The chain combines TRBV5-6 with TRBJ2-7, with TRBD2 as a possible D gene (5 bases). Per germline, CDR1 SGHDT and CDR2 YYEEEE. The CDR3 is 13 amino acids. Trimming stripped 4 bases from V and 1 base from J, with 9 bases between. The CDR3 nucleotides are TGTGCCAGCAGCGACGGACTGTCCTACGAGCAGTACTTC. Residues: CASSDGLSYEQYF.

This rearrangement joins TRBV2 to TRBJ1-1; D perhaps matches TRBD1 (6 bases). V shed 3 bases and J shed 9 bases, with 11 bases lying between them. This CDR3 region has 12 residues. Germline V lookup: CDR1 SNHLY, CDR2 FYNNEI. In DNA form, the CDR3 reads TGTGCCAGCAGTGATTTCCGGGACAAAGCTTTCTTT. Amino acids: CASSDFRDKAFF. The full variable domain, rest sourced from reference TRBV2 and TRBJ1-1, is EPEVTQTPSHQVTQMGQEVILRCVPISNHLYFYWYRQILGQKVEFLVSFYNNEISEKSEIFDDQFSVERPDGSNFTLKIRSTKLEDSAMYFCASSDFRDKAFFGQGTRLTVV.

The rearrangement links TRBV6-6 to TRBJ2-1; 10 bases fit TRBD1. V lost 5 bases to trimming and J lost 4 bases; unmatched junction nucleotides: 11. The germline gives CDR1 MNHNY, CDR2 SVGAGI (reference sequence). CDR3 length: 17 residues. The CDR3 protein is CASSLNPGTGEYNEQFF. The CDR3 DNA sequence: TGTGCCAGCAGTCTTAACCCCGGGACAGGGGAGTACAATGAGCAGTTCTTC.

The chain recombines TRBV6-5 with TRBJ2-7, with 7 bases lining up with TRBD2. After removal of 0 bases from V and 5 bases from J, the junction contained 7 bases not matched to a gene. Germline V CDR1 and CDR2: MNHEY, SVGAGI. The CDR3 totals 15 residues. The DNA for the CDR3 is TGTGCCAGCAGTTACTCAACGGGAGGCGTCCACGAGCAGTACTTC. Translating it yields CASSYSTGGVHEQYF.

This chain links TRBV3-1 (or the pseudogene TRBV3-2) with TRBJ2-1; TRBD2 matches 11 bases. Germline values: CDR1 LGHDT, CDR2 YNNKEL (reference sequence). Unmatched junction bases numbered 8, after V lost 0 bases and J lost 4 bases. CDR3 size: 18 residues. The CDR3 loop reads CASSQDMASGGKYNEQFF. The CDR3 DNA follows: TGTGCCAGCAGCCAAGATATGGCTAGCGGGGGGAAATACAATGAGCAGTTCTTC.

This rearrangement joins TRBV7-2 to TRBJ2-5; possibly TRBD2 for D (6 bases). The germline V and J ends were trimmed by 1 base and 2 bases, with 11 bases remaining between them. This CDR3 has 15 amino acids. CDR1 is SGHTA and CDR2 is FQGNSA in the germline V gene. CDR3 DNA: TGTGCCAGCAGCTTAGGATCGGCGGGGCAAGAGACCCAGTACTTC. It specifies CASSLGSAGQETQYF.

This chain connects TRBV9 to TRBJ2-7, with D tentatively TRBD2 (6 bases). Germline CDR1 is SGDLS and CDR2 is YYNGEE. V was clipped by 0 bases and J by 4 bases, with 14 bases between them. The CDR3 length is 15 residues. In DNA form, the CDR3 reads TGTGCCAGCAGCGTAGGCAGTAGCGGAGGGTACGAGCAGTACTTC. Translated, it gives CASSVGSSGGYEQYF.

This rearrangement joins TRBV28 to TRBJ2-7; TRBD1 aligns across 10 bases. Germline lookup yields CDR1 MDHEN and CDR2 SYDVKM. This CDR3 has 14 residues. The V and J ends lost 11 bases and 7 bases, in that order; junction bases with no gene match: 14. DNA for the CDR3: TGTGCCCTAGGCCGGGGACAGGGGTCTATGGAGCAGTACTTC. This translates into CALGRGQGSMEQYF.

Here the CDR3 reads CAWSVHREQYF. Written as DNA, the CDR3 is TGTGCCTGGAGTGTACATCGCGAGCAGTACTTC. This chain connects TRBV30 to TRBJ2-7, with unresolved D. The V gene's germline CDR1 is GTSNPN and CDR2 SVGIG (reference sequence). This CDR3 comprises 11 residues. Between the trimmed V and J ends, which lost 0 bases and 6 bases, there was a span of 6 bases.

V is TRBV11-2 and J is TRBJ1-1; the D is unclear. The V and J ends lost 0 bases and 1 base respectively, with 9 bases between them. CDR1 and CDR2 from the germline V gene are SGHAT and FQNNGV. This CDR3 contains 15 residues. CDR3 nucleotide sequence: TGTGCCAGCAGCTTAGATCACTACCCGAACACTGAAGCTTTCTTT. Amino acid sequence: CASSLDHYPNTEAFF.